In this sample, the clone carrying this TCR beta chain turned up many times. The data originate from a study of T cells in Graves' hyperthyroidism and ophthalmopathy. This CDR3 spans 15 amino acids. CDR1 and CDR2 from the germline V gene are SGHVS and FQNEAQ. With 0 bases clipped from V and 4 bases from J, the junction kept 5 bases outside the gene matches. Amplification targeted TCR beta CDR3 regions from RNA transcripts. First-round RT-PCR with HTBI primers amplified the TCR CDR3 region. From the multiplex PCR reads, TCRdb called clonotypes with MiXCR, one entry per CDR3 protein. The sample yields hundreds of thousands of distinct CDR3 sequences, more than 20% seen once.

This clonotype was sampled from a man younger than 40 with Graves' ophthalmopathy. Sequenced material: blood. The gene calls are TRBV7-8 and TRBJ1-1, with TRBD1 matching over 7 bases. This CDR3 is CASSLARGILTEAFF. The CDR3 coding sequence is TGTGCCAGCAGCTTAGCCAGGGGGATTCTCACTGAAGCTTTCTTT.